The table lists the clone carrying this TCR beta chain with a few counts. The antigen is undetermined. The sample belongs to a study of response to subunit inactivated influenza vaccine. Study-level results: New T cells are recruited in small numbers by each seasonal influenza vaccination, according to the authors' suggestion.

This CDR3 is 17 amino acids long. Trimming at V came to 2 bases and at J to 12 bases, leaving 18 bases not matched to a gene. Germline values: CDR1 KGHSH, CDR2 LQKENI. TCRdb re-called the RT-PCR reads with MiXCR, one entry per CDR3 protein. The table shows approximately 500,000 distinct CDR3 sequences, with over 10% occurring only once. The V and J genes are TRBV18 and TRBJ2-1, with 8 bases identical to TRBD2. Sequencing used PBMCs from blood, obtained around seven weeks after vaccination. The origin of this receptor is a man aged 45-60 years who received an inactivated influenza vaccine. The CDR3 loop reads CASSPGQRGPIRSGQFF. DNA of the CDR3: TGTGCCAGCTCACCAGGACAGCGGGGGCCGATTCGAAGCGGGCAGTTCTTC.